These T cell receptor beta chains were read from a single sample in a study of low-dose radiotherapy and immunotherapy resistance in tumors. TCRdb redid the calling of the reads with MiXCR, one entry per CDR3 protein. The repertoire holds around 84,000 distinct CDR3 sequences, with about a sixth as singletons. This sample comprised PBMCs, obtained after low-dose radiotherapy plus immunotherapy. The receptors were sampled from a male donor with prostate cancer. Each CDR3 is given with its conserved first and last residue. The order of the fields is V gene, J gene, clone size, D gene, CDR3 protein, CDR3 DNA. The D gene is left open where the match is weak. Clone sizes are given selectively: once, few, many, or a class where the clone is expanded.

TRBV4-3,TRBJ2-1,few,-,CASSQERPSYNEQFF,TGCGCCAGCAGCCAGGAGAGGCCATCCTACAATGAGCAGTTCTTC
TRBV20-1,TRBJ2-7,many,-,CSASERYEQYF,TGCAGTGCTAGCGAGCGGTACGAGCAGTACTTC
TRBV14,TRBJ1-3,many,-,CASKATGISGNTIYF,TGTGCCAGCAAAGCCACGGGGATCTCTGGAAACACCATATATTTT
TRBV20-1,TRBJ2-7,-,-,CSASDGYEQYF,TGCAGTGCTAGTGATGGATACGAGCAGTACTTC
TRBV28,TRBJ2-5,medium-sized,TRBD1,CASSLRRTGAETQYF,TGTGCCAGCAGTTTACGCCGGACAGGTGCGGAGACCCAGTACTTC
TRBV7-2,TRBJ2-3,many,TRBD2,CASSPPLAVGGTDTQYF,TGTGCCAGCAGCCCCCCACTAGCGGTGGGGGGCACAGATACGCAGTATTTT
TRBV5-1,TRBJ2-3,many,-,CASSLGLPPTDTQYF,TGCGCCAGCAGCTTGGGGCTTCCACCCACAGATACGCAGTATTTT
TRBV28,TRBJ2-1,many,TRBD1,CASSRGQGNEQFF,TGTGCCAGCAGCCGAGGACAGGGGAATGAGCAGTTCTTC
TRBV7-2,TRBJ2-7,-,TRBD2,CASSQALAGYYEQYF,TGTGCCAGCAGCCAAGCACTAGCGGGCTACTACGAGCAGTACTTC
TRBV7-2,TRBJ2-4,many,-,CASSARPLYLAKNIQYF,TGTGCCAGCAGCGCGCGCCCCCTTTACTTAGCCAAAAACATTCAGTACTTC
TRBV6-5,TRBJ1-5,-,TRBD1,CASRPGQNSNQPQHF,TGTGCCAGTCGTCCGGGACAGAATAGCAATCAGCCCCAGCATTTT
TRBV27,TRBJ2-3,many,-,CASSLAPGWTDTQYF,TGTGCCAGCAGTTTAGCCCCAGGTTGGACAGATACGCAGTATTTT
TRBV28,TRBJ1-1,few,TRBD1,CASSVQGAGGTEAFF,TGTGCCAGCAGCGTTCAGGGGGCGGGGGGCACTGAAGCTTTCTTT
TRBV4-1,TRBJ2-1,-,-,CASSQTGTREVNEQFF,TGCGCCAGCAGCCAAACCGGGACAAGGGAAGTCAATGAGCAGTTCTTC
TRBV20-1,TRBJ1-4,once,-,CSAITGQRRAGNEKLFF,TGCAGTGCTATCACTGGACAGAGACGTGCGGGTAATGAAAAACTGTTTTTT
TRBV29-1,TRBJ2-7,-,-,CSVAAVGWDEQYF,TGCAGCGTTGCCGCAGTGGGGTGGGACGAGCAGTACTTC
TRBV3-1,TRBJ2-3,many,TRBD2,CASSQEIGLAGVGADTQYF,TGTGCCAGCAGCCAAGAAATTGGGCTAGCGGGAGTGGGAGCAGATACGCAGTATTTT
TRBV4-2,TRBJ2-5,many,-,CASSPEVRGETQYF,TGTGCCAGCAGCCCAGAGGTCCGGGGGGAGACCCAGTACTTC
TRBV28,TRBJ2-7,many,TRBD1,CASYRDRGHEQYF,TGTGCGTCTTACCGGGACAGGGGCCACGAGCAGTACTTC
TRBV29-1,TRBJ1-1,many,-,CSVGGALGMNTEAFF,TGCAGCGTTGGGGGGGCCCTTGGGATGAACACTGAAGCTTTCTTT
TRBV11-1,TRBJ2-7,many,-,CASSLNRDIYEQYF,TGTGCCAGCAGCCTAAACAGGGATATCTACGAGCAGTACTTC
TRBV20-1,TRBJ2-1,many,TRBD2,CSARDSGGVQFF,TGCAGTGCTAGAGATTCGGGGGGGGTGCAGTTCTTC
TRBV5-5,TRBJ2-2,many,TRBD1,CASSSQGAGGELFF,TGTGCCAGCAGCTCACAGGGGGCCGGCGGGGAGCTGTTTTTT
TRBV24-1,TRBJ1-5,-,-,CATSATGNGGNQPQHF,TGTGCCACCAGTGCCACAGGGAACGGCGGCAATCAGCCCCAGCATTTT
TRBV20-1,TRBJ2-5,many,-,CSARESAGRETQYF,TGCAGTGCTAGAGAAAGCGCCGGAAGAGAGACCCAGTACTTC
TRBV10-3,TRBJ1-4,many,-,CASNGGRGEKLFF,TGTGCCTCCAACGGGGGAAGGGGAGAAAAACTGTTTTTT
TRBV4-1,TRBJ2-2,-,-,CASSQEPGLNGELFF,TGCGCCAGCAGCCAAGAACCCGGGTTGAACGGGGAGCTGTTTTTT
TRBV20-1,TRBJ2-7,many,-,CSARGRGERYEQYF,TGCAGTGCTAGAGGGAGAGGGGAGCGCTACGAGCAGTACTTC
TRBV6-5,TRBJ2-7,once,TRBD2,CASSYESGRASEQYF,TGTGCCAGCAGTTACGAAAGCGGGAGGGCCTCCGAGCAGTACTTC
TRBV7-9,TRBJ1-2,few,TRBD1,CASSSQGINYGYTF,TGTGCCAGCAGCTCACAGGGGATTAACTATGGCTACACCTTC
TRBV12-3/TRBV12-4,TRBJ1-2,-,-,CASSLWGGYTF,TGTGCCAGCAGTTTATGGGGGGGCTACACCTTC
TRBV24-1,TRBJ2-1,few,TRBD2,CATSVAGPYNEQFF,TGTGCCACCAGTGTAGCGGGACCCTACAATGAGCAGTTCTTC
TRBV15,TRBJ2-7,many,-,CATSREIAYEQYF,TGTGCCACCAGCAGAGAGATCGCCTACGAGCAGTACTTC
TRBV6-2/TRBV6-3,TRBJ2-7,many,-,CASSEWVAVDYEQYF,TGTGCCAGCAGTGAATGGGTAGCGGTTGACTACGAGCAGTACTTC
TRBV27,TRBJ1-2,many,TRBD1,CASLPRGGNYGYTF,TGTGCCAGCTTACCCAGGGGGGGGAACTATGGCTACACCTTC
TRBV19,TRBJ1-1,many,-,CASSILGMNTEAFF,TGTGCCAGTAGTATTTTGGGGATGAACACTGAAGCTTTCTTT
TRBV5-1,TRBJ1-1,many,TRBD1,CASSLVGQGAPEAFF,TGCGCCAGCAGCTTGGTGGGACAGGGGGCTCCTGAAGCTTTCTTT
TRBV7-2,TRBJ2-3,many,-,CASSRWTSSTDTQYF,TGTGCCAGCAGCCGCTGGACATCTAGCACAGATACGCAGTATTTT
TRBV20-1,TRBJ2-5,many,-,CSARAEWGLQETQYF,TGCAGTGCTAGAGCGGAGTGGGGCCTTCAAGAGACCCAGTACTTC
TRBV7-2,TRBJ2-5,many,-,CASSLQYGTRGETQYF,TGTGCCAGCAGCTTACAATACGGGACACGCGGAGAGACCCAGTACTTC
TRBV7-6,TRBJ1-1,many,-,CASSLGATLDGAFF,TGTGCCAGCAGCTTAGGCGCGACTCTAGATGGGGCTTTCTTT
TRBV4-3,TRBJ2-1,many,TRBD2,CASSQGLGLAAYNEQFF,TGCGCCAGCAGCCAAGGACTGGGACTAGCGGCCTACAATGAGCAGTTCTTC
TRBV1,TRBJ1-3,many,-,CTSSQDPMTGGNTIYF,TGCACCAGCAGCCAAGACCCGATGACAGGCGGAAACACCATATATTTT
TRBV7-8,TRBJ2-7,few,TRBD1,CASSKPRDRAHEQYF,TGTGCCAGCAGCAAACCGCGGGACAGGGCACACGAGCAGTACTTC
TRBV29-1,TRBJ1-5,many,TRBD1,CSAGTGEDQPQHF,TGCAGCGCCGGGACAGGGGAGGATCAGCCCCAGCATTTT
TRBV5-1,TRBJ2-6,many,-,CASSDSSGANVLTF,TGCGCCAGCAGTGACAGTTCTGGGGCCAACGTCCTGACTTTC
TRBV2,TRBJ2-3,many,TRBD2,CASSLAGESSTDTQYF,TGTGCCAGCTCGCTAGCGGGAGAGTCTAGCACAGATACGCAGTATTTT
TRBV29-1,TRBJ2-2,many,-,CSVTTSNTGELFF,TGCAGCGTTACAACTAGTAACACCGGGGAGCTGTTTTTT
TRBV12-3/TRBV12-4,TRBJ1-5,few,-,CASSLEGMGNQPQHF,TGTGCCAGCAGTTTGGAGGGAATGGGCAATCAGCCCCAGCATTTT
TRBV12-3/TRBV12-4,TRBJ2-1,many,TRBD2,CASRPLAGGYHEQFF,TGTGCCAGCAGGCCCCTAGCGGGAGGGTATCATGAGCAGTTCTTC
TRBV28,TRBJ1-5,many,TRBD1,CASSTRDSLYSNQPQHF,TGTGCCAGCAGCACAAGGGACAGCTTGTATAGCAATCAGCCCCAGCATTTT
TRBV27,TRBJ2-1,many,-,CASSPSIADNEQFF,TGTGCCAGCAGTCCTTCTATAGCGGACAATGAGCAGTTCTTC
TRBV6-1,TRBJ1-2,many,-,CASSDISLLGYTF,TGTGCCAGCAGTGATATCTCCCTTCTTGGCTACACCTTC
TRBV5-4,TRBJ2-3,many,TRBD1,CASSLRSGQSTDTQYF,TGTGCCAGCAGCTTACGATCGGGACAGAGCACAGATACGCAGTATTTT
TRBV7-3,TRBJ2-1,many,TRBD1,CASSQTGIGNEQFF,TGTGCCAGCAGCCAGACAGGGATCGGTAATGAGCAGTTCTTC
TRBV27,TRBJ2-1,few,-,CASTPGFGAPSYNEQFF,TGTGCCAGCACACCGGGTTTTGGGGCCCCCTCCTACAATGAGCAGTTCTTC
TRBV19,TRBJ1-5,many,TRBD1,CASRAGQGYGQPQHF,TGTGCCAGTAGGGCGGGACAGGGGTATGGTCAGCCCCAGCATTTT
TRBV20-1,TRBJ1-4,many,TRBD1,CSAPTGGEKLFF,TGCAGTGCTCCTACAGGGGGAGAAAAACTGTTTTTT
TRBV9,TRBJ2-3,many,-,CASSPRVPSTDTQYF,TGTGCCAGCAGCCCGCGAGTCCCTAGCACAGATACGCAGTATTTT
TRBV5-4,TRBJ2-7,many,-,CASSRGRAGTNSYEQYF,TGTGCCAGCAGCCGGGGACGTGCGGGGACAAACTCCTACGAGCAGTACTTC